This is a list of T cell receptor beta chains from one sample in a study of shared clonotypes between healthy human individuals. Sequencing was performed with immunoSEQ multiplex PCR; in TCRdb, only in-frame clones are kept and a portion is missing. The sample carries 2 million to 2.5 million clones, approximately 96% recorded once. Sequencing input: naive CD4+ T cells sorted from blood. Receptors were obtained from a man between 18 and 35 years old in good health. CDR3s include the opening cysteine and the closing phenylalanine or tryptophan. D genes are given only for firm matches. Not every row has a clone size; where given, it reads once, few, many or a size class.

J	size	V	D	DNA	CDR3
TRBJ2-7	NA	TRBV7-9	NA	TGTGCCAGCAGCTTAATTGGGTACGAGCAGTACTTC	CASSLIGYEQYF
TRBJ2-3	NA	TRBV10-3	NA	TGTGCCATCAGTGACAGGGAGTCAGATACGCAGTATTTT	CAISDRESDTQYF
TRBJ1-5	NA	TRBV18	NA	TGTGCCAGCTCACCTCTTGGAGGCCTAGGGCGGGACAATCAGCCCCAGCATTTT	CASSPLGGLGRDNQPQHF
TRBJ1-5	once	TRBV29-1	NA	TGCAGCGTTGGTTCTGGTAATCAGCCCCAGCATTTT	CSVGSGNQPQHF
TRBJ2-5	once	TRBV7-2	NA	TGTGCCAGCAGCCATCCTCGGGTGGGAGAAGAGACCCAGTACTTC	CASSHPRVGEETQYF
TRBJ2-5	NA	TRBV11-2	TRBD2	TGTGCCAGCAGCTTACTAGCGGGGCCGCGTGTGACCCAGTACTTC	CASSLLAGPRVTQYF
TRBJ2-3	NA	TRBV5-1	TRBD2	TGCGCCAGCAGCTTGATGACTAGCGAACAATGGGATACGCAGTATTTT	CASSLMTSEQWDTQYF
TRBJ2-1	NA	TRBV9	NA	TGTGCCAGCAGCGTAGTGGATGTGTACAATGAGCAGTTCTTC	CASSVVDVYNEQFF
TRBJ1-6	NA	TRBV2	NA	TGTGCCAGCATCCGACAGGTTAATTCACCCCTCCACTTT	CASIRQVNSPLHF
TRBJ2-1	once	TRBV28	NA	TGTGCCAGCAGTTTAATGGGGGTAAATGAGCAGTTCTTC	CASSLMGVNEQFF
TRBJ1-5	NA	TRBV19	NA	TGTGCCAGTCTGGAGACGGGGAGGAATCAGCCCCAGCATTTT	CASLETGRNQPQHF
TRBJ2-7	NA	TRBV7-2	TRBD1	TGTGCCAGCAGCTTAGGACAGGGGTTGGGTTACGAGCAGTACTTC	CASSLGQGLGYEQYF
TRBJ1-6	NA	TRBV9	NA	TGTGCCAGCAGCGTAGCTCCTGGGGGTAATTCACCCCTCCACTTT	CASSVAPGGNSPLHF
TRBJ1-4	NA	TRBV6-5	TRBD1	TGTGCCAGCAGTTACGGACAGGGGGGGTCTGAAAAACTGTTTTTT	CASSYGQGGSEKLFF
TRBJ1-2	NA	TRBV11-3	NA	TGTGCCAGCAGTCCCATTCCTAACTATGGCTACACCTTC	CASSPIPNYGYTF
TRBJ2-2	NA	TRBV30	TRBD2	TGTGCCTGGAACCGGAGGACTAGCGGGAGAGTCGGGGAGCTGTTTTTT	CAWNRRTSGRVGELFF
TRBJ1-1	NA	TRBV6-5	TRBD1	TGTGCCAGCAGCCGCGACAGGGTGGCGAACACTGAAGCTTTCTTT	CASSRDRVANTEAFF
TRBJ2-3	NA	TRBV6-5	NA	TGTGCCAGCAGTTCTACCACAGATACGCAGTATTTT	CASSSTTDTQYF
TRBJ2-3	NA	TRBV2	NA	TGTGCCCGAGGGGACCGAGGGGGCACAGATACGCAGTATTTT	CARGDRGGTDTQYF
TRBJ1-3	NA	TRBV5-4	NA	TGTGCCAGCAGCTTCAGGGGCCCCTCTGGAAACACCATATATTTT	CASSFRGPSGNTIYF
TRBJ1-3	NA	TRBV11-2	NA	TGTGCCAGCGGGAGCTCTGGAAACACCATATATTTT	CASGSSGNTIYF
TRBJ2-5	once	TRBV7-6	TRBD1	TGTGCCAGCAGCTCCCCGCTCACAGGGGGCAAGACCCAGTACTTC	CASSSPLTGGKTQYF
TRBJ1-1	NA	TRBV6-6	NA	TGTGCCAGCAGTCATACAGAGAACACTGAAGCTTTCTTT	CASSHTENTEAFF
TRBJ2-5	NA	TRBV2	NA	TGTGCCAGCAGTATGTGGCAGGCCCAAGAGACCCAGTACTTC	CASSMWQAQETQYF
TRBJ2-5	NA	TRBV5-4	TRBD2	TGTGCCAGCAGCCCGGGAGGGAGGGCCATCAAGGAGACCCAGTACTTC	CASSPGGRAIKETQYF
TRBJ1-4	NA	TRBV18	NA	TGTGCCAGCTCACCACTGGCAACTAATGAAAAACTGTTTTTT	CASSPLATNEKLFF
TRBJ1-2	NA	TRBV25-1	NA	TGTGCCAGCAGTGCCAACGGACAGTACCCTAACTATGGCTACACCTTC	CASSANGQYPNYGYTF
TRBJ1-5	NA	TRBV10-2	NA	TGCGCCAGCAGTAGGGGCGATCAGCCCCAGCATTTT	CASSRGDQPQHF
TRBJ2-7	NA	TRBV11-1	NA	TGTGCCAGCAGCTTAGTTGGGCTAGCCTACGAGCAGTACTTC	CASSLVGLAYEQYF
TRBJ2-7	NA	TRBV30	TRBD1	TGTGCCTGGGGGGGACAGGGGACCTTGAAGCAGTACTTC	CAWGGQGTLKQYF
TRBJ1-1	NA	TRBV18	NA	TGTGCCAGCTCACCATTTCAGGGATCCGACTACACTGAAGCTTTCTTT	CASSPFQGSDYTEAFF
TRBJ2-5	NA	TRBV2	TRBD2	TGTGCCAGCAAAAAAAGGACTAGTCAAGAGACCCAGTACTTC	CASKKRTSQETQYF
TRBJ2-1	once	TRBV30	NA	TGTGCCTGGAGTCCGGGGCCGGGCGGTTACAATGAGCAGTTCTTC	CAWSPGPGGYNEQFF
TRBJ2-1	NA	TRBV10-1	TRBD2	TGCGCCAGCAGTAGGGGACTAGCGGGAGGCAACTCCTACAATGAGCAGTTCTTC	CASSRGLAGGNSYNEQFF
TRBJ1-6	NA	TRBV7-2	NA	TGTGCCAGCAGCCGGGGGCCGCAGGCACCCCTCCACTTT	CASSRGPQAPLHF
TRBJ2-7	NA	TRBV7-9	NA	TGTGCCAGTACCTGGGAGACGGGAACTACCGAGCAGTACTTC	CASTWETGTTEQYF
TRBJ2-5	NA	TRBV10-2	TRBD2	TGCGCCAGCAGTGAGCTTCTAGCGGGGGGGCTTGAGACCCAGTACTTC	CASSELLAGGLETQYF
TRBJ2-4	NA	TRBV6-5	TRBD1	TGTGCCAGCAGCAGACAGGGTGTGTTTAAAAACATTCAGTACTTC	CASSRQGVFKNIQYF
TRBJ2-6	NA	TRBV28	TRBD2	TGTGCCAGCAGTTCACTCATCGGGACTACCGGGGCCAACGTCCTGACTTTC	CASSSLIGTTGANVLTF
TRBJ1-1	NA	TRBV5-1	NA	TGCGCCAGCAGGGGGAATCTCAGGATGAACACTGAAGCTTTCTTT	CASRGNLRMNTEAFF
TRBJ1-5	NA	TRBV10-3	NA	TGTGCCATCAGTGAGTCGGGGGGGAACAATCAGCCCCAGCATTTT	CAISESGGNNQPQHF
TRBJ2-7	NA	TRBV6-1	NA	TGTGCCAGCAGTGAGGGACGGACACTCTACGAGCAGTACTTC	CASSEGRTLYEQYF
TRBJ2-3	NA	TRBV5-1	TRBD2	TGCGCCAGCAGCAGGGGACTAGCGGGAGTGGGCACAGATACGCAGTATTTT	CASSRGLAGVGTDTQYF
TRBJ1-3	NA	TRBV2	NA	TGTGCCAGCTGCCCTCAGCTCCACTCTGGAAACACCATATATTTT	CASCPQLHSGNTIYF
TRBJ1-1	NA	TRBV18	TRBD1	TGTGCCAGCTCAGCACTGGGACAGGGGAACACTGAAGCTTTCTTT	CASSALGQGNTEAFF
TRBJ1-6	NA	TRBV9	TRBD1	TGTGCCAGCAGCGGCCGGGACAGGGTCACCTATAATTCACCCCTCCACTTT	CASSGRDRVTYNSPLHF
TRBJ2-2	NA	TRBV7-2	NA	TGTGCCAGCAGCTTAGGGTCAGGGAGCACCGGGGAGCTGTTTTTT	CASSLGSGSTGELFF
TRBJ2-7	NA	TRBV5-4	NA	TGTGCCAGCAGCTTGCAGGTAGCGGAGCCCTACGAGCAGTACTTC	CASSLQVAEPYEQYF
TRBJ2-7	NA	TRBV7-2	TRBD1	TGTGCCAGCAGCCTCCGGGACAGTTACTCCTACGAGCAGTACTTC	CASSLRDSYSYEQYF
TRBJ2-2	NA	TRBV2	TRBD1	TGTGCCAGCAGGGGGACAGCAGCGAACACCGGGGAGCTGTTTTTT	CASRGTAANTGELFF